Included here is one TCR beta chain sequence, with context. This entry is derived from a study of blood T cell repertoires in COVID-19. Some clones are missing from TCRdb's copy, which holds only in-frame ones; the method was immunoSEQ multiplex PCR. The profile shows just over 300,000 clones, about 91% of them singletons. CDR1 is ENHRY and CDR2 is SYGVKD in the germline V gene. This CDR3 is 13 amino acids long. The germline V and J ends were trimmed by 4 bases and 0 bases, with 6 bases remaining between them. The TCR originated in a woman between 18 and 30 years old who had recovered from COVID-19. The material sequenced was PBMCs or T cells enriched from blood (not recorded which). V gene TRBV10-3 combines with J gene TRBJ2-5; D ambiguous. CDR3: CAISASYQETQYF. The CDR3 DNA reads as TGTGCCATCAGTGCCTCGTACCAAGAGACCCAGTACTTC.